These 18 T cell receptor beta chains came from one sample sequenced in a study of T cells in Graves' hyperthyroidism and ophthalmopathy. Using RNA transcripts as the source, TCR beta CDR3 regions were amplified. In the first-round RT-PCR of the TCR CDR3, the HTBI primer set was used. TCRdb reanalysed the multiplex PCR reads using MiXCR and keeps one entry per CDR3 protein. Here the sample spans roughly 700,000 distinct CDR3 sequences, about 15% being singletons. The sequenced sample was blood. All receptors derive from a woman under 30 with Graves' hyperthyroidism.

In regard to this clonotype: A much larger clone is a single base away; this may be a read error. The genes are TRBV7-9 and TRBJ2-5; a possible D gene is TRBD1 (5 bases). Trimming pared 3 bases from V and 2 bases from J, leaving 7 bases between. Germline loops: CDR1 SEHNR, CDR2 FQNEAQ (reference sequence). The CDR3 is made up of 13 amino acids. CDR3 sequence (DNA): TGTGCCAGCAGCTTTGCAGGGCAAGAGACCCAGTACTTC. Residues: CASSFAGQETQYF.

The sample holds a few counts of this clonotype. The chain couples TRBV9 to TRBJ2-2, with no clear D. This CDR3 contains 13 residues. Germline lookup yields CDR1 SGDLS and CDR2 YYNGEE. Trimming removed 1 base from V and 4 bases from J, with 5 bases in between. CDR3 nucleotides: TGTGCCAGCAGCGTATATAGCACCGGGGAGCTGTTTTTT. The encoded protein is CASSVYSTGELFF. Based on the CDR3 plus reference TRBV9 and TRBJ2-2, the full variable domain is DSGVTQTPKHLITATGQRVTLRCSPRSGDLSVYWYQQSLDQGLQFLIQYYNGEERAKGNILERFSAQQFPDLHSELNLSSLELGDSALYFCASSVYSTGELFFGEGSRLTVL.

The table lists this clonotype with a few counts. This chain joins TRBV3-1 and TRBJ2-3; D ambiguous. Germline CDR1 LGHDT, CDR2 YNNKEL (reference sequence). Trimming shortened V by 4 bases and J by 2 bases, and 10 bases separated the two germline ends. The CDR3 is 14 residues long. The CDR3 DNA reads TGTGCCAGCAGCCCTGTGAGACTCACAGATACGCAGTATTTT. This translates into CASSPVRLTDTQYF.

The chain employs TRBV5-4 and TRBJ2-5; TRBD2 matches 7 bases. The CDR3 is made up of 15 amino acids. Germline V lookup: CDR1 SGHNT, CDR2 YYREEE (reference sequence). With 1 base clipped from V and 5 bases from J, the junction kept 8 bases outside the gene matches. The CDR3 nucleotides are TGTGCCAGCAGCTTGCTCTCTAGCGGATGGGAGACCCAGTACTTC. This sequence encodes CASSLLSSGWETQYF. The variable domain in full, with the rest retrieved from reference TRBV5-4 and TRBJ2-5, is ETGVTQSPTHLIKTRGQQVTLRCSSQSGHNTVSWYQQALGQGPQFIFQYYREEENGRGNFPPRFSGLQFPNYSSELNVNALELDDSALYLCASSLLSSGWETQYFGPGTRLLVL.

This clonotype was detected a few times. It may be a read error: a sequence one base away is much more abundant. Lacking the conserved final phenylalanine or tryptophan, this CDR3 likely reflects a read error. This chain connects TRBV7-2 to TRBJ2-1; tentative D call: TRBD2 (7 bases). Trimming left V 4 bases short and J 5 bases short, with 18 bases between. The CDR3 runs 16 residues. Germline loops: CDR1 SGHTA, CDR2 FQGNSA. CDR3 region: CASSSPPRGGNNEQFL. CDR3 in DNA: TGTGCCAGCAGCTCTCCCCCAAGGGGGGGTAACAATGAGCAGTTCCTC.

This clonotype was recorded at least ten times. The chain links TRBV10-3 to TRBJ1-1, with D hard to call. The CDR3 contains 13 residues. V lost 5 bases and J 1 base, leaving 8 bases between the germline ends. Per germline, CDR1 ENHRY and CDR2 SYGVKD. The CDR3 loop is CAISLSGNTEAFF. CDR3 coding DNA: TGTGCCATCAGTTTGAGCGGGAACACTGAAGCTTTCTTT.

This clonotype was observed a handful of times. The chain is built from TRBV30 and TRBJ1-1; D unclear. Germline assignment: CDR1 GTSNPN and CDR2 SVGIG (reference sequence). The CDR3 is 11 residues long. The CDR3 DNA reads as TGTGCTTCTAAGAGGAACACTGAAGCTTTCTTT. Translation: CASKRNTEAFF. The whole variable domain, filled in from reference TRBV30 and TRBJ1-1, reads SQTIHQWPATLVQPVGSPLSLECTVEGTSNPNLYWYRQAAGRGLQLLFYSVGIGQISSEVPQNLSASRPQDRQFILSSKKLLLSDSGFYLCASKRNTEAFFGQGTRLTVV.

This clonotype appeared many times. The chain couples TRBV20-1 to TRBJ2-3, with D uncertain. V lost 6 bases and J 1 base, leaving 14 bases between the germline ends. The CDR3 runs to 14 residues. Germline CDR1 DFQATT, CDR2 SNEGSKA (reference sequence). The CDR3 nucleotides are TGCAGTGCCCGGGTACCTCTAGGCACAGATACGCAGTATTTT. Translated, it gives CSARVPLGTDTQYF.

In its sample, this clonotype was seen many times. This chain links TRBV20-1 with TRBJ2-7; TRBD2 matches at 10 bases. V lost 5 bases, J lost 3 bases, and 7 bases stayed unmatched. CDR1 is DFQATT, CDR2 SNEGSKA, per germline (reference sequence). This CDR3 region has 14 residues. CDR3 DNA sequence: TGCAGTGCTGAACTAGCGGGAAGATACTACGAGCAGTACTTC. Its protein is CSAELAGRYYEQYF.

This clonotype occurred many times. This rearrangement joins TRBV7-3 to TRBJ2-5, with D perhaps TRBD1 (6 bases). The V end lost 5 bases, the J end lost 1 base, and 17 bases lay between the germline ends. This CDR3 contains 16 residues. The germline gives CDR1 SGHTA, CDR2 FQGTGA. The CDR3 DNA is TGTGCCAGCAGCAGAACTGGGGGCTCTCTCCAAGAGACCCAGTACTTC. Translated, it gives CASSRTGGSLQETQYF. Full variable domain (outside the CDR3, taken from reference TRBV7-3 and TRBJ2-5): GAGVSQTPSNKVTEKGKYVELRCDPISGHTALYWYRQSLGQGPEFLIYFQGTGAADDSGLPNDRFFAVRPEGSVSTLKIQRTERGDSAVYLCASSRTGGSLQETQYFGPGTRLLVL.

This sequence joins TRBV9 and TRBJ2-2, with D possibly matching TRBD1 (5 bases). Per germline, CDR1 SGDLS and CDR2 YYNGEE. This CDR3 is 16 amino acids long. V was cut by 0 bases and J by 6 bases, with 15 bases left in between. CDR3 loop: CASSVGGYRPSGELFF. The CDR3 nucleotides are TGTGCCAGCAGCGTAGGCGGCTACAGGCCCTCCGGGGAGCTGTTTTTT.

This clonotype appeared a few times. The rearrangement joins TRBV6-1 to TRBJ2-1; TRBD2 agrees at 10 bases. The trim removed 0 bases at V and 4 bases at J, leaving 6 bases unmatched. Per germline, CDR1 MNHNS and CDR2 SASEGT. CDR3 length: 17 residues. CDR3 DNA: TGTGCCAGCAGTGAAGCAAAGATGACTAGCGGGTACAATGAGCAGTTCTTC. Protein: CASSEAKMTSGYNEQFF.

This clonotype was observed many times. In DNA, the CDR3 is TGTGCCAGCAGCACTCGACTAGCGGGAGGGCCAGATACGCAGTATTTT. Protein sequence: CASSTRLAGGPDTQYF. The chain is built from TRBV12-3 or TRBV12-4 and TRBJ2-3, with 14 bases that match TRBD2. The CDR3 loop spans 16 amino acids. Trimming cost V 6 bases and J 4 bases; bases outside gene matches: 6.

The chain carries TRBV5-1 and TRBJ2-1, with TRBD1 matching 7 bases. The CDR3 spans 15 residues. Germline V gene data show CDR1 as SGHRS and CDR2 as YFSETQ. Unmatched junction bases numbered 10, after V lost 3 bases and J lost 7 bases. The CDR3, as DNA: TGCGCCAGCAGCTCAGACAGGGTGCCTAGTAATGAGCAGTTCTTC. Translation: CASSSDRVPSNEQFF.

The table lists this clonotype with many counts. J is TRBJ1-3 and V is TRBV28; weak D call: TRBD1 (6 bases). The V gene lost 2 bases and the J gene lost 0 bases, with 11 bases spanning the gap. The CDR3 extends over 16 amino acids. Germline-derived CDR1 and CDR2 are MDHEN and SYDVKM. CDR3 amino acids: CASSLLTGHSGNTIYF. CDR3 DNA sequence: TGTGCCAGCAGTTTACTGACAGGCCACTCTGGAAACACCATATATTTT.

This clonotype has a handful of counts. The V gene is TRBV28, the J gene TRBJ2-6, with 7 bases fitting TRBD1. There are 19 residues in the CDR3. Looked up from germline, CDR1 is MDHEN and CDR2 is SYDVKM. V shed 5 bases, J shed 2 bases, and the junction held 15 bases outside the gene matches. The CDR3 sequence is CASSPETGKRATGANVLTF. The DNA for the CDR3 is TGTGCCAGCAGTCCGGAGACAGGGAAAAGGGCCACTGGGGCCAACGTCCTGACTTTC.

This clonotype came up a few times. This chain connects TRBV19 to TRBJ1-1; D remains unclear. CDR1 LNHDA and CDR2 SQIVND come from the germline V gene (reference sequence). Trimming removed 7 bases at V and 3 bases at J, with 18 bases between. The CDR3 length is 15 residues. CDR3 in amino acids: CASTPRARPDTEAFF. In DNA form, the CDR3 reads TGTGCCAGTACCCCTCGGGCCCGCCCTGACACTGAAGCTTTCTTT.

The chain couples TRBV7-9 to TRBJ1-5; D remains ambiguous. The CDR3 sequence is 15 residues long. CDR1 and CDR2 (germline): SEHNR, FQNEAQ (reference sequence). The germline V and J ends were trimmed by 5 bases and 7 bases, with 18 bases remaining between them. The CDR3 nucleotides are TGTGCCAGCAGCCGCGGTCTCGGACGGGAACAGCCCCAGCATTTT. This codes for CASSRGLGREQPQHF.